A single sample gave rise to the 11 T cell receptor beta chains below, sequenced in a study of blood T cells in healthy people across ages. The use of a sample-barcoded 5' primer and a J-beta primer mix characterized a second PCR of about 7 to 12 cycles. In TCRdb, the 5' RACE reads were re-called with MiXCR into one record per CDR3 protein. The sample contains more than 650,000 distinct CDR3 sequences, approximately 21% of which appear only once. Sample: blood. These receptors came from a man aged 70-80 years in good health.

The chain recombines TRBV6-1 with TRBJ2-1; 10 bases agree with TRBD1. The end of the DNA aligns better with TRBJ2-5, so the J call may be wrong. Germline V gene data show CDR1 as MNHNS and CDR2 as SASEGT. This CDR3 spans 16 amino acids. This CDR3 reads CASSKPGQGTRETQYF. CDR3 DNA sequence: TGTGCCAGCAGTAAACCGGGACAGGGGACGAGGGAGACCCAGTACTTC.

This clonotype was seen a few times. V gene TRBV7-9 combines with J gene TRBJ1-1; TRBD1 is a possible D gene (5 bases). Germline CDR1 SEHNR, CDR2 FQNEAQ (reference sequence). V shed 6 bases and J shed 4 bases, with 18 bases lying between them. This CDR3 is 15 amino acids long. CDR3 DNA sequence: TGTGCCAGCAGTTACGGGGCTCCCGAGGGCACTGAAGCTTTCTTT. Its protein is CASSYGAPEGTEAFF.

The CDR3 DNA reads TGTGCCAGCAGCCAAAAAAGGGGATCGACTCTTGGCTATGGCTACACCTTC. It specifies CASSQKRGSTLGYGYTF. This chain links TRBV14 with TRBJ1-2, with a possible D match to TRBD1 (5 bases). CDR1 and CDR2 (germline): SGHDN, FVKESK. The CDR3 consists of 17 residues. Trimming removed 2 bases at V and 4 bases at J, with 20 bases between.

This clonotype has a count of ten or more. The chain carries TRBV6-2 or TRBV6-3 and TRBJ1-3; D unresolved. The V and J ends lost 2 bases and 3 bases respectively, with 14 bases between them. There are 16 residues in the CDR3. Germline V lookup: CDR1 MNHEY, CDR2 SVGEGT. CDR3 bases: TGTGCCAGCAGTTACCGATCCGGAGGAAGTGGAAACACCATATATTTT. Protein: CASSYRSGGSGNTIYF.

The table lists this clonotype with a few counts. V and J are TRBV5-1 and TRBJ2-1, with 11 bases identical to TRBD1. V dropped 5 bases and J dropped 4; count of bases not matched to a gene: 8. CDR1 is SGHRS and CDR2 is YFSETQ in the germline V gene. CDR3 length equals 16 residues. The CDR3 region has the DNA TGCGCCAGCAGTTTCGCCGGGACAGGGGGATACAATGAGCAGTTCTTC. It translates to CASSFAGTGGYNEQFF.

The rearrangement joins TRBV7-2 to TRBJ1-1, with a possible D match to TRBD1 (6 bases). The germline gives CDR1 SGHTA, CDR2 FQGNSA. With 5 bases removed from V and 0 bases from J, the gap between germline ends came to 13 bases. The CDR3 has 15 residues. The CDR3 reads CASSAYRVLNTEAFF. As DNA, the CDR3 is TGTGCCAGCAGCGCATACAGGGTGCTGAACACTGAAGCTTTCTTT.

This clonotype was counted only a few times. The J gene is TRBJ2-5, the V gene TRBV12-3 or TRBV12-4, with 12 bases aligning to TRBD2. J lost 0 bases, V lost 9 bases, and 8 bases had no gene match. CDR3 length equals 16 residues. CDR3 amino acids: CASSRTSGAYQETQYF. The DNA of the CDR3 is TGTGCCAGTAGTAGGACTAGCGGGGCGTACCAAGAGACCCAGTACTTC.

The chain recombines TRBV14 with TRBJ2-7; D unresolved. The CDR3 is made up of 15 amino acids. The ends were cut back, 1 base at V and 4 bases at J, with 14 bases in the middle. Germline V gives CDR1 SGHDN, CDR2 FVKESK. CDR3 sequence (DNA): TGTGCCAGCAGCCAAGGGCTAGTACCTAAATACGAGCAGTACGTC. This codes for CASSQGLVPKYEQYV.

V is TRBV6-5 and J is TRBJ1-3; 7 bases line up with TRBD1. CDR1 is MNHEY, CDR2 SVGAGI, per germline. The CDR3 has 15 residues. Trimming at V came to 10 bases and at J to 2 bases, leaving 11 bases not matched to a gene. The CDR3, as DNA: TGTGCCACCAAGAAGGGACAGAGGACTGGAAACACCATATATTTT. This codes for CATKKGQRTGNTIYF.

The rearrangement uses TRBV28 and TRBJ2-5, with unresolved D. TRBJ2-7 matches the DNA end more closely, so the J call is doubtful. The CDR3 is 19 residues long. Germline loops: CDR1 MDHEN, CDR2 SYDVKM. DNA of the CDR3: TGTGCCAGCAGAAACCGCTCTTTCTCCAGTTCCCCAAAGCACTACGAGCAGTACTTC. This gives the protein CASRNRSFSSSPKHYEQYF.

The chain joins TRBV9 to TRBJ2-5; a weak D match, TRBD2 (5 bases). The DNA end is more similar to TRBJ2-7, so the J call may be wrong. The germline CDR1 and CDR2 sequences are SGDLS and YYNGEE. CDR3 length: 15 amino acids. The CDR3, as DNA: TGTGCCAGCAGCGTAGACCCTAGCCTTGCCTACGAGCAGTACTTC. Protein product: CASSVDPSLAYEQYF.